These T cell receptor beta chains were read from a single sample in a study of OX40 agonist ivuxolimab in advanced cancers. TCRdb's copy holds only in-frame clones and misses some; the assay was immunoSEQ multiplex PCR. The sample consists of tens of thousands of clones, around 90% of them appearing once. The sample in question was CD4+ or CD8+ T cells sorted from blood, obtained in a trial of the OX40 agonist ivuxolimab. These receptor sequences come from an adult with an advanced solid tumor such as melanoma, head and neck, liver or kidney cancer. Each CDR3 is given with its conserved first and last residue. Fields, in order: J gene, V gene, D gene, clone size, CDR3 protein, CDR3 DNA. A D gene is named only where the DNA matches it firmly. The size of a clone is reported for some rows only, either as once, few or many, or as a class for expanded clones.

>TRBJ1-1|TRBV28|TRBD1|.
CASTQGAGEAFF
TGTGCCAGCACGCAGGGGGCAGGTGAAGCTTTCTTT
>TRBJ2-7|TRBV11-2|.|.
CASSLNRGARWFEQYF
TGTGCCAGCAGCCTAAACCGCGGGGCCCGGTGGTTCGAGCAGTACTTC
>TRBJ2-7|TRBV9|.|few
CASSVGVGRGYEQYF
TGTGCCAGCAGCGTAGGAGTTGGGCGGGGCTACGAGCAGTACTTC
>TRBJ2-5|TRBV6-4|.|.
CASTKNQETQYF
TGTGCCAGCACTAAAAATCAAGAGACCCAGTACTTC
>TRBJ2-1|TRBV7-2|.|once
CASSFGTVDNEQFF
TGTGCCAGCAGCTTCGGGACTGTAGACAATGAGCAGTTCTTC
>TRBJ2-1|TRBV5-6|.|once
CASRAEALYNEQFF
TGTGCCAGCCGAGCGGAGGCGCTCTACAATGAGCAGTTCTTC
>TRBJ1-1|TRBV2|.|.
CASSEELGSEAFF
TGTGCCAGCAGTGAAGAGCTAGGGTCTGAAGCTTTCTTT
>TRBJ2-5|TRBV6-6|.|.
CASSLSRAAETQYF
TGTGCCAGCAGTCTCTCCAGGGCGGCGGAGACCCAGTACTTC
>TRBJ2-5|TRBV18|.|.
CASSYQETQYF
TGTGCCAGCTCATACCAAGAGACCCAGTACTTC
>TRBJ2-7|TRBV5-1|TRBD2|once
CASSLARGEMVYEQYF
TGCGCCAGCAGCTTGGCGCGGGGGGAGATGGTTTACGAGCAGTACTTC
>TRBJ2-1|TRBV10-2|.|few
CASKFFGSYNEQFF
TGCGCCAGCAAGTTTTTTGGCTCCTACAATGAGCAGTTCTTC
>TRBJ1-4|TRBV5-4|.|.
CASSLEPGHNEKLFF
TGTGCCAGCAGCTTGGAGCCAGGGCATAATGAAAAACTGTTTTTT
>TRBJ2-2|TRBV5-1|.|once
CASSLGRGTGELFF
TGCGCCAGCAGCTTAGGAAGAGGCACCGGGGAGCTGTTTTTT
>TRBJ2-1|TRBV7-3|TRBD2|.
CASSLTTAGGYNEQFF
TGTGCCAGCAGCTTAACGACGGCGGGAGGGTACAATGAGCAGTTCTTC
>TRBJ2-7|TRBV28|.|.
CASSFQAREQYF
TGTGCCAGCAGTTTCCAGGCCAGGGAGCAGTACTTC
>TRBJ1-2|TRBV6-4|TRBD1|.
CASGPPRQGNYGYTF
TGTGCCAGCGGCCCACCAAGACAGGGGAACTATGGCTACACCTTC
>TRBJ2-2|TRBV5-1|TRBD1|.
CASSPRGTPYNTGELFF
TGCGCCAGCAGCCCCAGGGGGACACCCTATAACACCGGGGAGCTGTTTTTT
>TRBJ1-4|TRBV5-1|.|once
CASSLAPNEKLFF
TGCGCCAGCAGCTTGGCCCCTAATGAAAAACTGTTTTTT
>TRBJ2-6|TRBV2|.|.
CASSLSSGANVLTF
TGTGCCAGCAGTCTGTCCAGTGGGGCCAACGTCCTGACTTTC
>TRBJ2-3|TRBV19|.|.
CASSIGTEATDTQYF
TGTGCCAGTAGTATAGGAACCGAGGCCACAGATACGCAGTATTTT
>TRBJ2-7|TRBV5-1|TRBD1|.
CASSGMTGTYEQYF
TGCGCCAGCAGCGGAATGACAGGGACCTACGAGCAGTACTTC
>TRBJ2-3|TRBV29-1|TRBD1|.
CSAATGRGDTQYF
TGCAGCGCCGCGACAGGGCGAGGAGATACGCAGTATTTT
>TRBJ2-1|TRBV6-6|TRBD2|.
CAISGGAVEQFF
TGTGCCATTAGCGGGGGGGCCGTTGAGCAGTTCTTC
>TRBJ1-1|TRBV5-4|.|.
CASSLELGTNTEAFF
TGTGCCAGCAGCTTGGAGTTAGGGACAAACACTGAAGCTTTCTTT
>TRBJ1-1|TRBV27|TRBD1|.
CASSPDPGTGIDTEAFF
TGTGCCAGCAGCCCGGATCCCGGGACAGGGATTGACACTGAAGCTTTCTTT
>TRBJ2-3|TRBV4-1|.|.
CASSQDKGTSRRDTQYF
TGCGCCAGCAGCCAAGATAAGGGGACCAGTCGTAGGGATACGCAGTATTTT
>TRBJ2-6|TRBV5-4|.|.
CASSLLGAEGANVLTF
TGTGCCAGCAGCTTGTTAGGGGCTGAAGGGGCCAACGTCCTGACTTTC
>TRBJ2-3|TRBV7-2|.|.
CASSFSGTITDTQYF
TGTGCCAGCAGCTTTTCTGGGACAATCACAGATACGCAGTATTTT
>TRBJ2-3|TRBV28|.|.
CASSWGRFISTDTQYF
TGTGCCAGCAGCTGGGGTCGCTTTATTAGCACAGATACGCAGTATTTT
>TRBJ2-6|TRBV28|.|.
CASSSVLSGANVLTF
TGTGCCAGCAGTTCAGTGCTATCGGGGGCCAACGTCCTGACTTTC
>TRBJ1-5|TRBV18|.|.
CASSPTAGNQPQHF
TGTGCCAGCTCACCAACCGCGGGGAATCAGCCCCAGCATTTT
>TRBJ2-1|TRBV7-8|TRBD2|.
CASSPRLAGGSMDEQFF
TGTGCCAGCAGCCCGCGGCTAGCGGGAGGTTCTATGGATGAGCAGTTCTTC
>TRBJ1-3|TRBV7-2|.|.
CASSKQVSGNTIYF
TGTGCCAGCAGCAAACAGGTCTCTGGAAACACCATATATTTT
>TRBJ1-5|TRBV15|.|.
CATSRVGGRNQPQHF
TGTGCCACCAGCAGAGTAGGGGGGCGCAATCAGCCCCAGCATTTT
>TRBJ2-7|TRBV5-1|.|.
CASSRTESSYEQYF
TGCGCCAGCAGCCGGACAGAGAGCTCCTACGAGCAGTACTTC
>TRBJ2-7|TRBV2|TRBD1|.
CASSVGDRGTYEQYF
TGTGCCAGCAGTGTCGGGGACAGGGGGACCTACGAGCAGTACTTC
>TRBJ1-6|TRBV6-5|TRBD1|.
CASSRQGNSPLHF
TGTGCCAGCAGCAGACAGGGCAATTCACCCCTCCACTTT
>TRBJ2-5|TRBV7-9|.|once
CASSPGESQETQYF
TGTGCCAGCAGCCCAGGAGAAAGTCAAGAGACCCAGTACTTC
>TRBJ2-5|TRBV15|TRBD2|.
CATSRGLRGDGETQYF
TGTGCCACCAGCAGAGGTTTGCGGGGGGACGGTGAGACCCAGTACTTC
>TRBJ2-6|TRBV6-1|.|.
CASSEGLPSSGANVLTF
TGTGCCAGCAGTGAAGGATTGCCGTCCTCTGGGGCCAACGTCCTGACTTTC
>TRBJ2-7|TRBV4-1|TRBD1|.
CASSQPRTGLHEQYF
TGCGCCAGCAGCCAACCGCGGACAGGGCTGCACGAGCAGTACTTC
>TRBJ2-5|TRBV5-6|TRBD2|.
CASSLLAGGRETQYF
TGTGCCAGCAGCTTATTAGCGGGAGGGCGTGAGACCCAGTACTTC
>TRBJ1-2|TRBV7-9|.|.
CASSQKIQGGYTF
TGTGCCAGCAGCCAGAAGATCCAGGGGGGCTACACCTTC
>TRBJ2-7|TRBV6-1|TRBD1|.
CASSEEAGQGYEQYF
TGTGCCAGCAGTGAAGAGGCGGGACAGGGGTACGAGCAGTACTTC
>TRBJ1-1|TRBV4-1|TRBD1|once
CASSQESWTGGLEAFF
TGCGCCAGCAGCCAAGAGTCCTGGACAGGGGGCCTTGAAGCTTTCTTT
>TRBJ1-1|TRBV30|.|.
CAWSVEKGMNTEAFF
TGTGCCTGGAGTGTAGAGAAGGGAATGAACACTGAAGCTTTCTTT
>TRBJ1-2|TRBV5-1|.|.
CASSLLTGGDYGYTF
TGCGCCAGCAGCTTGTTAACAGGCGGGGACTATGGCTACACCTTC
>TRBJ1-5|TRBV28|.|.
CASNLDRSLNQPQHF
TGTGCCAGCAACTTAGACAGGTCCCTCAATCAGCCCCAGCATTTT
>TRBJ1-4|TRBV2|.|.
CASRWAPAQEKLFF
TGTGCCAGCAGATGGGCCCCGGCCCAGGAAAAACTGTTTTTT
>TRBJ2-7|TRBV5-3|TRBD1|.
CARSLFWTGEIYEQYF
TGTGCCAGAAGCTTGTTCTGGACAGGGGAAATCTACGAGCAGTACTTC
>TRBJ2-1|TRBV7-8|TRBD1|.
CASSSGTGGYNEQFF
TGTGCCAGCAGCTCTGGGACAGGGGGTTACAATGAGCAGTTCTTC
>TRBJ2-1|TRBV15|TRBD1|.
CATSTGQGIDNEQFF
TGTGCCACCAGCACTGGACAGGGGATAGACAATGAGCAGTTCTTC
>TRBJ1-1|TRBV5-8|.|once
CASTRLPALEAFF
TGTGCCAGCACCCGGTTGCCGGCCTTAGAAGCTTTCTTT
>TRBJ1-2|TRBV6-1|.|few
CASSVKVGQNYGYTF
TGTGCCAGCAGTGTAAAGGTGGGTCAGAACTATGGCTACACCTTC
>TRBJ2-3|TRBV5-1|TRBD1|.
CASSGTGMSTDTQYF
TGCGCCAGCAGTGGGACAGGGATGAGCACAGATACGCAGTATTTT
>TRBJ2-3|TRBV12-5|.|.
CASGLAPSTDTQYF
TGTGCTAGTGGTTTGGCCCCCAGCACAGATACGCAGTATTTT
>TRBJ2-5|TRBV18|.|.
CASSPGRDQETQYF
TGTGCCAGCTCACCCGGGCGGGACCAAGAGACCCAGTACTTC